This entry is about one T cell receptor beta chain. Its antigen is undetermined. The data originate from a study of shared clonotypes between healthy human individuals. Original handling: Filtering differed, since immunoSEQ gave only junction sequences and no quality scores. Clones were sequenced by immunoSEQ multiplex PCR, and TCRdb holds only the in-frame ones, with some missing. V and J calls and clone size are given by that table; D and trimming were obtained from the DNA. Of some 1 million clones in the sample, approximately 70% were seen once. V trimming: 3 bases; J trimming: 9 bases; junction bases outside the gene matches: 5. The CDR3 covers 14 residues. Germline V gives CDR1 MNHNY, CDR2 SVGAGI (reference sequence). General observations from the study: The diversity represented, both genetic and in exposure history, was limited by few donors.

The sequence came from a man between 18 and 29 years old in good health. V usage is TRBV6-6 and J usage is TRBJ1-6; TRBD1 agrees at 7 bases. The sequencing sample was made of memory CD4+ T cells sorted from blood. Subset here: CD45RA-negative fraction. The CDR3 is CASSYETGISPLHF. In DNA, the CDR3 is TGTGCCAGCAGTTATGAGACAGGGATTTCACCCCTCCACTTT.